This record looks at one TCR beta chain sequence and its context. No antigen is known for it. The data stem from a study of lymphopenia after photon versus proton radiotherapy. Using immunoSEQ multiplex PCR, the repertoire was profiled, and TCRdb retains in-frame clones only, with some absent. The sample has fewer than 65,000 clones, around 88% seen once. V lost 5 bases, J lost 1 base, and 8 bases lay in between. The CDR3 spans 14 residues. Germline CDR1 reads SGHAT; CDR2 reads FQNNGV. Study-wide results and limits: Post-nadir TCR diversity decline inversely tracked overall survival among those who died. Photon-treated patients lost naive T cells and TCR diversity; proton-treated stayed stable.

This rearrangement joins TRBV11-2 to TRBJ2-2, with a weak D call TRBD2 (6 bases). Source: peripheral blood, taken from a patient treated with photon-based radiotherapy. The TCR originated in a man between 35 and 55 years old with gastric cancer. The CDR3 sequence: CASSRRGNTGELFF. In nucleotides, the CDR3 is TGTGCCAGCAGCCGGCGGGGGAACACCGGGGAGCTGTTTTTT.